This T cell receptor beta chain came from a study of shared clonotypes between healthy human individuals. Overall study results and limits: Naive CD4 clonotype sharing across four donors was around 5.5%.

Worth noting for this clone: What it binds is unknown.

Losses at the gene ends were 3 bases for V and 3 bases for J; bases not matched to a gene: 7. CDR3 length: 15 residues. Germline V CDR1 and CDR2: KGHSH, LQKENI. Original processing notes: ImmunoSEQ gave junction-only sequences without quality scores, so filtering differed. Sequenced by immunoSEQ multiplex PCR; TCRdb stores in-frame clones only, minus some. Clone size and V and J calls were adopted from that table, with D and trimming inferred from the DNA. Of 2 million to 2.5 million clones listed, 85% to 95% are singletons. This sequence joins TRBV18 and TRBJ2-5, with TRBD2 matching 7 bases. The origin of this receptor is a man between 18 and 29 years old in good health. Some clones in this sample may be carry-over from other donors' samples. Sequencing used naive CD4+ T cells from PBMCs. Subset here: CD45RA+ positively selected. The CDR3 nucleotides are TGTGCCAGCTCACCTCGTAATGGGGGGGAAGAGACCCAGTACTTC. Translation: CASSPRNGGEETQYF. Looking up the rest from reference TRBV18 and TRBJ2-5 gives the full variable domain: NAGVMQNPRHLVRRRGQEARLRCSPMKGHSHVYWYRQLPEEGLKFMVYLQKENIIDESGMPKERFSAEFPKEGPSILRIQQVVRGDSAAYFCASSPRNGGEETQYFGPGTRLLVL.